Ten or more counts support the clone carrying this T cell receptor (beta chain). Its antigen remains unidentified. This sample stems from a study of T-cell memory formation after mild COVID-19. Turning to the study itself: Clusters were largely donor specific.

The authors produced TCR alpha and TCR beta cDNA libraries with sample barcodes and UMIs by 5'RACE using constant-segment primers. In TCRdb, the 5' RACE reads were re-called with MiXCR into one record per CDR3 protein. This table holds around 25,000 distinct CDR3 sequences, 7.4% found once. Trimming took 5 bases from V and 0 from J, leaving 12 bases between them. The CDR3 is made up of 15 amino acids. Germline values: CDR1 SGHTA, CDR2 FQGNSA. Broader study findings: Clones contracting day 15 to 85 were balanced CD4/CD8; later expanders leaned CD4+.

V and J are TRBV7-2 and TRBJ2-3; D is unclear. The sequenced sample was PBMCs or a T cell subset sorted from them (not recorded which). This sequence originates from an adult woman who had mild COVID-19 (a few samples of this study predate the infection). Cell type and time point are not known. The CDR3 loop is CASSPQARSTDTQYF. The CDR3 DNA follows: TGTGCCAGCAGCCCGCAGGCCCGTAGCACAGATACGCAGTATTTT.